This entry lists 24 T cell receptor beta chains sequenced from one sample in a study of T cells in Graves' hyperthyroidism and ophthalmopathy (dated by TCRdb to 2018 to 2020). The library was prepared using multiplex PCR. Sequencing used an Illumina HiSeq 2000. Amplification of TCR beta CDR3 regions was carried out from RNA transcripts. For the first round of RT-PCR on the TCR CDR3, the HTBI primer set was used together with the Qiagen OneStep RT-PCR kit. Using fastp at Q25 and MiXCR, TCRdb reprocessed the public reads and kept productive beta chains. Merged by CDR3 protein, the rows form single entries marked with the most common genes and DNA. The table for this sample lists more than 550,000 distinct CDR3 sequences; about 45% of them were counted only once. The top ten clonotypes cover 7% to 7.5% of the sample. The specimen sequenced was peripheral blood or thyroid tissue (not recorded which). These receptors were obtained from an adult man with Graves' disease, either hyperthyroidism or ophthalmopathy (not recorded which).

The chain joins TRBV6-5 to TRBJ1-1, with D uncertain. This CDR3 has 13 amino acids. V was trimmed by 7 bases and J by 4 bases, leaving 13 bases between them. Germline CDR1 reads MNHEY; CDR2 reads SVGAGI. CDR3 protein: CASINPRGTEAFF. CDR3 sequence (DNA): TGTGCCAGCATAAACCCTCGGGGCACTGAAGCTTTCTTT.

In the case of this clonotype: Here the CDR3 omits its conserved ending phenylalanine or tryptophan, so a read error is the likely source. The limits of the CDR3 on the DNA are not certain, so only TCRdb's listed CDR3 is given. This chain uses TRBV10-3 with TRBJ1-6; the D call of TRBD1 is as the table states it, not checked on the DNA. The CDR3 is 9 residues long, counting both termini. Germline CDR1 reads ENHRY; CDR2 reads SYGVKD. The CDR3 region is CAISPDRGH.

The chain is built from TRBV19 and TRBJ2-2; a possible D gene is TRBD2 (5 bases). Germline V lookup: CDR1 LNHDA, CDR2 SQIVND (reference sequence). V shed 1 base and J shed 0 bases, with 9 bases lying between them. The CDR3 loop spans 16 amino acids. CDR3 protein: CASSIASGTNTGELFF. The CDR3 DNA reads TGTGCCAGTAGTATAGCCAGCGGAACGAACACCGGGGAGCTGTTTTTT.

This clonotype was counted at least ten times. The V call is TRBV5-8, the J call TRBJ2-7; either TRBD1 or TRBD2 may supply D (5 bases each). Trimming removed 1 base from V and 2 bases from J, with 10 bases in between. This CDR3 has 14 amino acids. Germline-derived CDR1 and CDR2 are SGHTS and YDEGEE. CDR3 loop: CASSLRGAAYEQYF. The CDR3 coding sequence is TGTGCCAGCAGCTTGAGAGGGGCCGCCTACGAGCAGTACTTC. Filled out from reference TRBV5-8 and TRBJ2-7, the complete variable domain reads EAGVTQSPTHLIKTRGQQATLRCSPISGHTSVYWYQQALGLGLQFLLWYDEGEERNRGNFPPRFSGRQFPNYSSELNVNALELEDSALYLCASSLRGAAYEQYFGPGTRLTVT.

The chain couples TRBV7-2 to TRBJ2-2, with 9 positions matching TRBD2. Trimming cost V 3 bases and J 0 bases; bases outside gene matches: 2. The CDR3 extends over 16 amino acids. Per the germline V gene, CDR1 is SGHTA and CDR2 is FQGNSA. The chain's CDR3 is CASSLASGTNTGELFF. Here the CDR3 DNA reads TGTGCCAGCAGCTTGGCTAGCGGGACGAACACCGGGGAGCTGTTTTTT.

This sequence joins TRBV15 and TRBJ2-5, with D possibly being TRBD2 (5 bases). V lost 0 bases and J 5 bases, leaving 10 bases between the germline ends. Germline V gene sequence: CDR1 LNHNV, CDR2 YYDKDF (reference sequence). This CDR3 is built from 14 residues. CDR3 bases: TGTGCCACCAGCAGAGAAGGAGGTCTGGAGACCCAGTACTTC. Residues: CATSREGGLETQYF.

For this clonotype: A much larger clone is a single base away; this may be a read error. This rearrangement joins TRBV7-9 to TRBJ2-7; TRBD2 is a possible D gene (6 bases). This CDR3 contains 14 residues. Deletions cut 7 bases from V and 0 bases from J, with 13 bases between. CDR1 is SEHNR, CDR2 FQNEAQ, per germline (reference sequence). This chain's CDR3 is CASNVGGTSYEQYF. CDR3 in DNA: TGTGCCAGCAACGTCGGCGGGACCTCCTACGAGCAGTACTTC.

J is TRBJ1-2 and V is TRBV25-1; 8 bases map to TRBD1. Per the germline V gene, CDR1 is MGHDK and CDR2 is SYGVNS. This CDR3 comprises 14 residues. The V gene end was trimmed by 8 bases and the J gene end by 3 bases; junction bases not matched to a gene: 8. CDR3 in DNA: TGTGCCAGCTCCGGACAGGGAATATACTATGGCTACACCTTC. The encoded protein is CASSGQGIYYGYTF.

This clonotype was detected only once. The rearrangement links TRBV10-3 to TRBJ1-3, with D unclear. V gave up 4 bases and J gave up 0 bases, with 10 bases separating them. This CDR3 comprises 15 residues. Germline V gene sequence: CDR1 ENHRY, CDR2 SYGVKD. The CDR3 here is CAISVARRSGNTIYF. The CDR3 region has the DNA TGTGCCATCAGTGTCGCCAGACGCTCTGGAAACACCATATATTTT.

This chain joins TRBV7-9 and TRBJ1-1; D call uncertain. Trimming cost V 2 bases and J 3 bases, with 13 bases left between them. The CDR3 is 15 amino acids. Germline V gene sequence: CDR1 SEHNR, CDR2 FQNEAQ (reference sequence). The CDR3 is CASSLSVGMDTEAFF. DNA of the CDR3: TGTGCCAGCAGCTTATCGGTAGGGATGGACACTGAAGCTTTCTTT.

This clonotype turned up a few times. This chain uses TRBV20-1 with TRBJ1-2; 10 positions agree with TRBD1. This CDR3 is 15 amino acids long. Germline V gene data show CDR1 as DFQATT and CDR2 as SNEGSKA (reference sequence). The V gene end was trimmed by 1 base and the J gene end by 4 bases; junction bases not matched to a gene: 6. The CDR3 protein is CSARGTDRGGYGYTF. CDR3 DNA: TGCAGTGCTAGAGGGACGGACAGGGGGGGCTATGGCTACACCTTC.

The V and J genes are TRBV12-3 or TRBV12-4 and TRBJ1-2, with D perhaps TRBD1 (6 bases). CDR3 length equals 14 residues. Trimming took 3 bases from V and 2 from J, leaving 10 bases between them. This CDR3 reads CASSFHRANYGYTF. CDR3 nucleotides: TGTGCCAGCAGTTTCCACAGGGCCAACTATGGCTACACCTTC.

This chain uses TRBV10-3 with TRBJ2-3, with a possible D match to TRBD1 (5 bases). The germline V and J ends were trimmed by 6 bases and 5 bases, with 12 bases remaining between them. The germline CDR1 and CDR2 sequences are ENHRY and SYGVKD. The CDR3 spans 13 residues. The CDR3 DNA is TGTGCCATCAGACCCAATCAGGGAGATACGCAGTATTTT. It encodes CAIRPNQGDTQYF.

This clonotype was observed a handful of times. The chain is built from TRBV6-1 and TRBJ1-5; 9 bases match TRBD1. V dropped 2 bases and J dropped 12; count of bases not matched to a gene: 8. The CDR3 has 14 amino acids. Germline CDR1 reads MNHNS; CDR2 reads SASEGT. This CDR3 is CASSEYRGRVVQHF. CDR3 DNA: TGTGCCAGCAGTGAATACAGGGGGCGCGTGGTCCAGCATTTT.

This clonotype came up a few times. The genes are TRBV2 and TRBJ1-1, with D possibly matching TRBD1 (5 bases). Germline loops: CDR1 SNHLY, CDR2 FYNNEI. This CDR3 is 15 amino acids long. V lost 2 bases and J 1 base, leaving 11 bases between the germline ends. The CDR3 spells CASSELQAENTEAFF. CDR3 sequence (DNA): TGTGCCAGCAGTGAATTACAGGCTGAGAACACTGAAGCTTTCTTT.

J is TRBJ2-7 and V is TRBV24-1; possibly TRBD1 for D (7 bases). The CDR3 has 15 residues. The germline CDR1 and CDR2 sequences are KGHDR and SFDVKD. V was shortened by 7 bases and J by 0 bases, with 15 bases between the two germline ends. CDR3 sequence: CATREGAFDSYEQYF. The CDR3 nucleotides are TGTGCCACCAGGGAGGGGGCTTTCGACTCCTACGAGCAGTACTTC.

This clonotype appeared a single time. The chain links TRBV19 to TRBJ1-5; D is ambiguous. The germline V and J ends were trimmed by 1 base and 4 bases, with 14 bases remaining between them. This CDR3 contains 16 residues. Germline V gene data show CDR1 as LNHDA and CDR2 as SQIVND (reference sequence). Here the CDR3 DNA reads TGTGCCAGTAGTATAGTGAGCATTCACCCAAATCAGCCCCAGCATTTT. As protein: CASSIVSIHPNQPQHF.

The chain uses TRBV6-1 and TRBJ2-7; D perhaps matches TRBD2 (5 bases). Germline V lookup: CDR1 MNHNS, CDR2 SASEGT. The CDR3 runs 15 residues. Trimming took 5 bases from V and 5 from J, leaving 19 bases between them. DNA for the CDR3: TGTGCCAGCAGTCCAGGACTTAGCCCCAACGACGAGCAGTACTTC. Translated, it gives CASSPGLSPNDEQYF.

Turning to this clonotype: Mismatch with germline at one junction end may stem from a read error. The chain has TRBV25-1 and TRBJ1-4, with TRBD1 matching 10 bases. This CDR3 is 13 amino acids long. Germline V gives CDR1 MGHDK, CDR2 SYGVNS. The CDR3 DNA is TGTGCCAGCAGTTACGGGACAGGGGAAAAACTGATTTTT. Translated: CASSYGTGEKLIF.

This chain links TRBV25-1 with TRBJ2-7; TRBD1 matches 8 bases. CDR1 MGHDK and CDR2 SYGVNS come from the germline V gene. After removal of 8 bases from V and 3 bases from J, the junction contained 9 bases not matched to a gene. The CDR3 runs to 14 residues. Here the CDR3 reads CASQGQGGDYEQYF. Here the CDR3 DNA reads TGTGCCAGCCAAGGACAGGGAGGCGACTACGAGCAGTACTTC.

The genes are TRBV14 and TRBJ1-1, with D possibly TRBD1 on 5 matching bases. Deletions cut 0 bases from V and 4 bases from J, with 15 bases between. The CDR3 loop spans 16 amino acids. CDR1 SGHDN and CDR2 FVKESK come from the germline V gene. The CDR3 reads CASSQDRGFVATEAFF. In DNA form, the CDR3 reads TGTGCCAGCAGCCAAGATAGGGGATTCGTGGCCACTGAAGCTTTCTTT.

This clonotype was counted only a few times. The gene calls are TRBV5-1 and TRBJ2-5; 7 nucleotides agree with TRBD1. Germline V gives CDR1 SGHRS, CDR2 YFSETQ. The CDR3 spans 15 residues. With 5 bases clipped from V and 1 base from J, the junction kept 8 bases outside the gene matches. CDR3 in DNA: TGCGCCAGCAGAAAAACAGGGGTTGTCCAAGAGACCCAGTACTTC. Encoded protein: CASRKTGVVQETQYF.

This clonotype came up a few times. The chain uses TRBV7-2 and TRBJ2-5; 9 bases line up with TRBD2. Germline assignment: CDR1 SGHTA and CDR2 FQGNSA. CDR3 length: 15 amino acids. The V and J ends lost 3 bases and 4 bases, in that order; junction bases with no gene match: 6. The CDR3 reads CASSLTSGGGETQYF. The DNA for the CDR3 is TGTGCCAGCAGCTTGACTAGCGGTGGGGGAGAGACCCAGTACTTC.

The chain carries TRBV7-9 and TRBJ2-7, with TRBD1 identical over 11 bases. This CDR3 has 16 residues. The germline V gene encodes CDR1 SEHNR and CDR2 FQNEAQ (reference sequence). The ends lost 5 bases at V and 3 bases at J; junction bases unmatched: 9. The CDR3 DNA reads TGTGCCAGCAGCACCCCCCGGGACAGGGGGAACTACGAGCAGTACTTC. Amino acid sequence: CASSTPRDRGNYEQYF.